The next 13 T cell receptor beta chains were all read from a single sample in a study of cytomegalovirus exposure and HLA in healthy donors. Primers: 60 Vbeta forward and 13 Jbeta reverse. Libraries were prepared by immunoSEQ multiplex PCR; TCRdb keeps only in-frame clonotypes and omits some of them. The listing records 80,000 to 100,000 clones. Material: PBMCs. The receptors here all came from a woman aged 25 to 39 in good health and CMV-seronegative.

The chain employs TRBV28 and TRBJ1-3; 7 bases map to TRBD1. The V gene's germline CDR1 is MDHEN and CDR2 SYDVKM. J was trimmed by 4 bases and V by 7 bases; bases with no gene match: 7. This CDR3 has 14 amino acids. CDR3 coding DNA: TGTGCCAGCAACCTCAGGGGGTCCGGAAACACCATATATTTT. Encoded protein: CASNLRGSGNTIYF.

The gene calls are TRBV9 and TRBJ2-7, with D perhaps TRBD2 (5 bases). CDR3 size: 14 residues. In germline, CDR1 is SGDLS, CDR2 YYNGEE. V lost 3 bases and J 5 bases, leaving 15 bases between the germline ends. This CDR3 is CASSANPTSDEQYF. The CDR3 DNA is TGTGCCAGCAGCGCCAATCCTACTAGTGACGAGCAGTACTTC.

CDR3 protein: CASSLPSGSTPDTQYF. The CDR3 region has the DNA TGCGCCAGCAGCCTACCTAGCGGGAGCACCCCAGATACGCAGTATTTT. This chain links TRBV5-1 with TRBJ2-3, with 10 bases identical to TRBD2. J gave up 4 bases and V 4 bases, and 9 bases lay outside the gene matches. CDR1 SGHRS and CDR2 YFSETQ come from the germline V gene. This CDR3 contains 16 residues.

The chain joins TRBV7-9 to TRBJ1-2; D ambiguous. Trimming removed 0 bases from V and 8 bases from J, with 16 bases in between. The CDR3 length is 15 residues. Germline V gives CDR1 SEHNR, CDR2 FQNEAQ (reference sequence). The CDR3 loop is CASSLAGREEGGYTF. Here the CDR3 DNA reads TGTGCCAGCAGCTTAGCGGGGAGGGAGGAAGGAGGCTACACCTTC.

The rearrangement uses TRBV29-1 and TRBJ2-7, with D possibly TRBD1 on 6 matching bases. The CDR3 is 15 residues long. Per germline, CDR1 SQVTM and CDR2 ANQGSEA. Trimming left V 0 bases short and J 4 bases short, with 16 bases between. The CDR3 bases are TGCAGCGTTGAAGATCAAAGTGGGACAACATACGAGCAGTACTTC. As protein: CSVEDQSGTTYEQYF.

The rearrangement uses TRBV27 and TRBJ1-6, with 10 positions matching TRBD1. The germline V gene encodes CDR1 MNHEY and CDR2 SMNVEV (reference sequence). This CDR3 comprises 20 residues. Losses at the gene ends were 8 bases for V and 1 base for J; bases not matched to a gene: 17. CDR3 bases: TGTGCCAGCGGACTCGACCGGGACAGGGGAAGAAGTTCCTATAATTCACCCCTCCACTTT. Its translation: CASGLDRDRGRSSYNSPLHF.

The chain employs TRBV5-8 and TRBJ1-1, with D possibly being TRBD1 (5 bases). V lost 4 bases and J 0 bases, leaving 16 bases between the germline ends. Looked up from germline, CDR1 is SGHTS and CDR2 is YDEGEE. This CDR3 spans 16 amino acids. CDR3: CASSPAGPAVNTEAFF. The CDR3 DNA reads as TGTGCCAGCAGCCCCGCAGGGCCGGCAGTGAACACTGAAGCTTTCTTT.

Concerning this clone itself: The sample carries other DNA sequences with the same CDR3. The V call is TRBV28, the J call TRBJ1-5; 9 positions agree with TRBD1. Germline CDR1 reads MDHEN; CDR2 reads SYDVKM. The V and J ends lost 4 bases and 4 bases, in that order; junction bases with no gene match: 5. CDR3 length: 15 amino acids. CDR3 coding DNA: TGTGCCAGCAGTTCGACAGGGGGTAGTAATCAGCCCCAGCATTTT. Translating it yields CASSSTGGSNQPQHF.

This clone is called medium-sized (0.01 to 0.1%) based on its frequency. The CDR3 DNA reads TGTGCCAGCAGCTTAGCTTCGACGGGAACTGAAGCTTTCTTT. Translation gives CASSLASTGTEAFF. The chain couples TRBV7-9 to TRBJ1-1; D not certain. The length of the CDR3 is 14 residues. Between the trimmed V and J ends, which lost 0 bases and 5 bases, there was a span of 10 bases. Germline V gives CDR1 SEHNR, CDR2 FQNEAQ (reference sequence).

The CDR3 loop is CASSDRGDYGYTF. The CDR3 DNA sequence: TGTGCCAGCAGTGACAGGGGGGACTATGGCTACACCTTC. The chain couples TRBV7-3 to TRBJ1-2, with 9 nucleotides matching TRBD1. The CDR3 runs 13 residues. Germline V gene data show CDR1 as SGHTA and CDR2 as FQGTGA. The V gene end was trimmed by 6 bases and the J gene end by 3 bases; junction bases not matched to a gene: 2.

V and J are TRBV11-3 and TRBJ2-3; 14 nucleotides align to TRBD2. CDR1 and CDR2 from the germline V gene are SGHNT and YENEEA. Trimming at V came to 3 bases and at J to 0 bases, leaving 5 bases not matched to a gene. The CDR3 runs to 18 residues. The CDR3 reads CASSLGTSGRGSTDTQYF. The DNA for the CDR3 is TGTGCCAGCAGCTTGGGGACTAGCGGGAGAGGAAGCACAGATACGCAGTATTTT.

The chain couples TRBV6-4 to TRBJ1-2; 12 bases are shared with TRBD1. The CDR3 is 16 amino acids. Trimming cost V 2 bases and J 6 bases; bases outside gene matches: 7. Germline-derived CDR1 and CDR2 are MRHNA and SNTAGT. The CDR3 spells CASSDRYGTGGDGYTF. CDR3 sequence (DNA): TGTGCCAGCAGTGACCGATACGGGACAGGGGGCGATGGCTACACCTTC.

The rearrangement joins TRBV6-5 to TRBJ1-1; no clear D. V lost 7 bases and J 4 bases, leaving 13 bases between the germline ends. The germline V gene encodes CDR1 MNHEY and CDR2 SVGAGI. This CDR3 contains 13 residues. The CDR3 DNA reads as TGTGCCAGCATGCGGTACGGCCGCACTGAAGCTTTCTTT. Translating gives CASMRYGRTEAFF.